This TCR beta chain is from a study of blood T cell repertoires in COVID-19. Here immunoSEQ multiplex PCR was the method, and the copy in TCRdb shows in-frame clones only, minus some. This sample has about 200,000 clones, with roughly 82% found just once. Germline CDR1 and CDR2: MDHEN and SYDVKM. Losses at the gene ends were 6 bases for V and 7 bases for J; bases not matched to a gene: 8. This CDR3 has 14 residues. Sample: PBMCs or T cells enriched from blood (not recorded which). The chain employs TRBV28 and TRBJ1-5; 8 nucleotides align to TRBD1. The TCR originated in an older woman with acute COVID-19. The CDR3 loop is CASRVTGESQPQHF. The CDR3 DNA reads TGTGCCAGCAGGGTGACAGGGGAAAGCCAGCCCCAGCATTTT.